This T cell receptor beta chain was recorded in a study of somatic mutations in cytotoxic T cells in rheumatoid arthritis. On the study more broadly: Patients gave 30 ml EDTA peripheral blood immediately after diagnosis, prior to starting treatment.

Flow cytometry was used to check the purity of CD4+ and CD8+ cells, which had been isolated by positive magnetic bead selection. Regarding this clone: Antigen: not known.

Clones were read by immunoSEQ multiplex PCR, and TCRdb kept only the in-frame ones, dropping some. The sample shows around 3,500 clones, 70% to 85% of them seen only once. Study findings and constraints: Comparison of CD8+ T-cell clonality between rheumatoid arthritis patients and age-matched healthy controls yielded no significant difference.

Material: CD8+ T cells sorted from blood. The TCR originated in a middle-aged man with rheumatoid arthritis.

The CDR3 bases are TGTGCCAGCAGGCTGTGGGGGGAACACAATGAGCAGTTCTTC. Translation gives CASRLWGEHNEQFF. The rearrangement links TRBV27 to TRBJ2-1; the D gene is possibly TRBD2 (6 bases). Trimming removed 6 bases at V and 5 bases at J, with 14 bases between. The CDR3 extends over 14 amino acids. CDR1 and CDR2 from the germline V gene are MNHEY and SMNVEV (reference sequence).